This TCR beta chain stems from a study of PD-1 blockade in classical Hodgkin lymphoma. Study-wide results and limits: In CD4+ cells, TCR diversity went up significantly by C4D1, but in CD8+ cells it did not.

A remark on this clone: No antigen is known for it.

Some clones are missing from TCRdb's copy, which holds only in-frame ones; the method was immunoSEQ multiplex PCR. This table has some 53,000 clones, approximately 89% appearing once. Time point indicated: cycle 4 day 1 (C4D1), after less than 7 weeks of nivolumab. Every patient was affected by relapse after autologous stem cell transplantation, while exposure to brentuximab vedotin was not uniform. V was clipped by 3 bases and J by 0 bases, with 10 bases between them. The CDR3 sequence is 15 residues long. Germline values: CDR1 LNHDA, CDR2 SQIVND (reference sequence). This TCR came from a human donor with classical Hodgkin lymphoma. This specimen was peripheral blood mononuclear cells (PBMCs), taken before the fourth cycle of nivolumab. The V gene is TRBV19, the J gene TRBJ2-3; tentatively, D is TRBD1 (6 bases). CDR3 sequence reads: CASSIRQGSTDTQYF. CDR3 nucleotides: TGTGCCAGTAGTATTAGGCAGGGGAGCACAGATACGCAGTATTTT. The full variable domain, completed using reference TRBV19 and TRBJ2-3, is DGGITQSPKYLFRKEGQNVTLSCEQNLNHDAMYWYRQDPGQGLRLIYYSQIVNDFQKGDIAEGYSVSREKKESFPLTVTSAQKNPTAFYLCASSIRQGSTDTQYFGPGTRLTVL.